The TCR beta chain described here comes from a study of cytomegalovirus exposure and HLA in healthy donors (dated by TCRdb to the late 2010s). Notes on the research overall: According to an earlier analysis of a few hundred of the donors, 150 million to 200 million T cells yielded roughly 110 million unique TCR beta sequences and 276 Gb of sequence data. On average, around 240,000 unique TCR beta nucleotide sequences were sequenced per donor among roughly 430 genotyped donors of the cohort, with around 19% of those sequences being non-productive. The study used immunosequencing to profile the T cell repertoires of approximately 650 subjects and linked those repertoires to cytomegalovirus serostatus. The number of donors typed differed by locus, with about 629-630 for A, B, C, DRB1 and DQB1, around 560 for DQA1, 606 for DPA1, and some 440 for DPB1. High-throughput TCR immunosequencing, statistical association of individual TCRs with disease status, and machine learning were combined to predict cytomegalovirus infection status. Roughly five DR-DQ haplotypes were handled as single units for association and clustering because linkage in the cohort was strong. Every discovery cohort repertoire had been produced on one sequencing platform. Among the approximately 400 genotyped donors, around 79% belonged to the genetic ancestry cluster associated with self-reported Caucasian donors. Donor age, sex, ethnicity and CMV serostatus were collected together with the repertoire data. In an earlier analysis of 500 to 650 of the donors, high-throughput TCR beta sequencing was used to judge whether each TCR beta V gene segment behaved as functional or pseudogenic. The aim of the study was to test whether cataloging public T cell receptors could identify signatures of past pathogen exposure. Class I and class II HLA loci were covered by the typing at four-digit resolution. A later analysis re-examined previously published TCR beta repertoires from over 500 donors and added high-resolution HLA genotyping to investigate patterns of TCR occurrence. Rather than drawing on any new phenotypic data, the later analysis identified candidate immune exposures from TCR beta sequences and the way those sequences occurred across donors. An early release that covered fewer than 750 HLA-typed donors contained about 300 gigabases of sequencing data and 85 million to 100 million unique TCR sequences. A later genetic analysis used genome-wide SNP genotypes for about 60% of the roughly 700 donors, treating that subset as a discovery cohort. A separate validation cohort of over 95 different subjects was used in addition to the approximately 700-subject first cohort. The research as a whole found: Around 16 rarely observed V segments, including chromosome 9 orphons, were excluded from the earlier analysis of about 610 of the donors because counts were too low. Several of the top co-occurrence clusters appeared to be linked to parvovirus B19, influenza, CMV and Epstein-Barr virus, according to a later analysis. A later analysis found that TCR association rates varied across HLA loci, with DRB1 alleles showing the most associated TCRs and HLA-C alleles the fewest. For the cohort, immune exposure information was limited to CMV serostatus. Because HLA typing was unavailable for some donors at each locus, only the typed subset was used in association tests. A further reported finding was that TCR beta sequences accurately predicted the HLA-A and HLA-B alleles for most subjects in the first cohort. The cohort was sequenced for TCR beta chains only, and without alpha or paired-chain data the features that could be detected were limited. An association between a missense DCLRE1C variant and V-gene and J-gene trimming of TCR beta chains was found in a later genetic analysis and replicated in an independent cohort. A cluster of highly shared sequence variants was judged likely to be a technical artifact of the sequencing pipeline. The presence/absence analyses assumed that sequencing depth was roughly uniform across donors, and that assumption may not be true. The authors suggested that the approach could potentially be generalized to other disease states and immunological phenotypes. In vitro tests confirmed that a few of the cytomegalovirus-associated TCR beta chains recognize cytomegalovirus antigens. The classifier was reported to diagnose cytomegalovirus status with high specificity and sensitivity in both the original cohort and the validation cohort. Compared with equally common non-associated chains, HLA-associated TCR beta chains in a later analysis were more clonally expanded and had lower generation probabilities. Some IMGT-functional V segments, including TRBV6-2 and TRBV6-3, could not be distinguished by the 87-base-pair reads and were therefore excluded. In a later analysis, 15,000 to 20,000 TCR beta sequences were associated with specific HLA alleles at a false discovery rate of 0.05. Linkage disequilibrium might explain the correlated functional status among segregating V segments, but an unknown experimental factor could not be ruled out. In an earlier analysis of several hundred of the donors, most TCR beta V segments were observed in productive rearrangements about 87% or about 30% of the time, broadly matching IMGT annotations. When HLA alleles, especially DR and DQ, strongly co-occurred, TCR associations were difficult to assign to individual alleles. The study listed approximately 160 TCR beta chains as associated with cytomegalovirus. Most CMV-associated TCR beta chains appeared to be HLA-restricted in a later analysis, and the HLA associations seemed to be driven largely by CMV exposure. A later genetic analysis reported fewer N-insertions in productive TCRs among donors in an Asian-associated ancestry cluster than the roughly 620-donor mean. Across donors, most TCR sequences were observed very rarely, whereas some public TCRs were present in many individuals.

Library preparation was by the immunoSEQ multiplex PCR assay. The multiplex PCR relied on a mix of 60 forward primers for TCR Vbeta segments and 13 reverse primers for TCR Jbeta segments. The CDR3 region of rearranged TCR beta genes was amplified from genomic DNA with a multiplex PCR assay. The Illumina HiSeq System was used to sequence the amplified TCR beta libraries as 87-base-pair reads. Regarding the original processing steps: In a later analysis, roughly 80 million unique TCR beta chains were counted across the roughly 670 repertoires, and some 10 million of these chains were shared by at least two donors. Raw reads were error-corrected and collapsed into unique sequences by a nearest-neighbor algorithm in which closely related sequences were merged to remove PCR and sequencing errors. To assign V, D and J gene segments, CDR3 sequences were aligned to IMGT reference sequences. For a sequence to be retained, a match of at least six nucleotides to both a V gene segment and a J gene segment was required. Rearrangements were classified as productive when the CDR3 lacked stop codons and remained in frame with V and J, and all other rearrangements were classified as non-productive. CDR3 was defined by IMGT convention, running from the second conserved V-encoded cysteine to the conserved J-encoded phenylalanine. Sequences without an unambiguous match to a single V gene segment were excluded from the earlier analysis of over 500 of the donors. An earlier analysis of a few hundred of the donors called V segments functional above 56.7% productive rearrangements and segregating when the between-donor standard deviation exceeded 5%. A statistical classification framework was built to diagnose cytomegalovirus status from the catalog of TCR beta chain sequences. A later analysis assigned V and J genes by comparing TCR nucleotide sequences with IMGT/GENE-DB human TR gene sequences. The TCRdist pipeline was used in a later analysis to assign CDR3 sequences and most-parsimonious VDJ recombination scenarios. In a later analysis, every TCR beta chain was defined by the combination of its CDR3 amino acid sequence and its V-gene family, and reads without a unique V-gene family were dropped. A later analysis removed 500 to 600 highly shared, low-generation-probability nucleotide sequences to deal with suspected cross-contamination and a sequencing artifact. In a later analysis, a clonal expansion index was calculated for each public chain from normalized within-repertoire ranks of inferred template counts. Generation probabilities in a later analysis came from a VDJ recombination model fitted to out-of-frame rearrangements, and those results were checked against IGoR. In a later analysis, TCR-TCR, TCR-HLA and TCR-CMV co-occurrence was scored with hypergeometric tests, and a repertoire-size bias correction was applied to TCR pairs. A later analysis estimated false discovery rates by permuting HLA or CMV assignments 20 times. In a later analysis, co-occurring TCRs were grouped with DBSCAN, and TCRdist sequence similarity was added when clustering was performed within HLA-allele-positive subsets. For co-occurrence clustering, repertoires with fewer than 30,000 or more than 120,000 public chains were excluded, along with several repertoires with anomalous nucleotide sharing. The source is immuneACCESS, and TCRdb retained only in-frame sequences with V and J called. Part of the clones is not carried over; for the studies checked, unresolved V genes explain less than half of this, and the remainder is unexplained. Clone size and the V and J calls come from that table; the DNA yielded D and trimming. A total of some 140,000 clones appear in this sample, around 77% of them only once. The leading ten clones occupy approximately 2% of the sample.

As encoded in the germline V gene (reference sequence), CDR1 is LNHDA while CDR2 is SQIVND. V is cut by 6 bases and J by 5 bases, and the space between the germline ends is 17 bases. The CDR3 numbers 15 residues from cysteine through phenylalanine. Only the CDR3 DNA is retained, 45 bases long and in frame from the first base. The cohort was made up of roughly 670 healthy bone marrow donors. At the time of sampling, every cohort member was nominally healthy, though immune exposures that went unrecorded were likely present. The donor was CMV seronegative and belonged to the group of 320 or so seronegative cohort members. A peripheral blood sample was provided by each donor, and peripheral blood mononuclear cells were used for TCR beta sequencing. Genomic DNA extraction from the blood cell samples was performed with the Qiagen DNeasy Blood Extraction Kit. Notes on this clone: Its antigen remains unidentified. Base qualities are not provided; no much larger clone lies one nucleotide away.

This receptor chain uses TRBV19 and TRBJ2-1; the D segment could be TRBD1, given 6 matching bases. Sequencing used PBMCs. This clonotype originated in a man between 25 and 39 years old in good health and CMV-seronegative. The bases are TGTGCCAGTAGGAACCAGGGGACGAACCACAATGAGCAGTTCTTC. Its translation reads: CASRNQGTNHNEQFF.